What follows are 27 T cell receptor beta chains derived from one specimen sequenced in a study of blood T cells in healthy people across ages. A sample-barcoded 5' primer and a J-beta primer mix were used in a second PCR of roughly 6 to 11 cycles. TCRdb passed the 5' RACE reads through MiXCR, listing each CDR3 protein once. The table shows more than 750,000 distinct CDR3 sequences, with approximately 32% occurring only once. The sample also formed part of further work on T cells of mothers and their children.

The sequenced material came from blood. The receptors stem from a woman in her 40s in good health.

This clonotype has a count of ten or more. This chain links TRBV5-1 with TRBJ2-5; 10 positions agree with TRBD2. The length of the CDR3 is 15 residues. After removal of 2 bases from V and 0 bases from J, the junction contained 1 base not matched to a gene. Germline V gene data show CDR1 as SGHRS and CDR2 as YFSETQ. The CDR3 reads CASSFTSGDQETQYF. As DNA, the CDR3 is TGCGCCAGCAGCTTCACTAGCGGGGACCAAGAGACCCAGTACTTC.

This clonotype was found many times. In nucleotides, the CDR3 is TGTGCCAGCAGCTTGACAGGAGTCCAAGAGACCCAGTACTTC. This gives the protein CASSLTGVQETQYF. The J gene is TRBJ2-5, the V gene TRBV7-3; tentatively, D is TRBD1 (6 bases). V gave up 3 bases and J gave up 1 base, with 9 bases separating them. Germline CDR1 reads SGHTA; CDR2 reads FQGTGA. This CDR3 is 14 amino acids long.

This clonotype was found a few times. V and J are TRBV7-9 and TRBJ1-1, with 9 positions matching TRBD1. V shed 5 bases and J 3 bases; nucleotides not matched to a gene: 7. The CDR3 runs 15 residues. Germline V lookup: CDR1 SEHNR, CDR2 FQNEAQ (reference sequence). CDR3 sequence reads: CASSAYRGRDTEAFF. In DNA, the CDR3 is TGTGCCAGCAGCGCGTACAGGGGGCGCGACACTGAAGCTTTCTTT. Together with reference TRBV7-9 and TRBJ1-1, the CDR3 gives the full variable domain: DTGVSQNPRHKITKRGQNVTFRCDPISEHNRLYWYRQTLGQGPEFLTYFQNEAQLEKSRLLSDRFSAERPKGSFSTLEIQRTEQGDSAMYLCASSAYRGRDTEAFFGQGTRLTVV.

This chain uses TRBV28 with TRBJ2-5, with D unclear. The V end was cut by 5 bases, the J end by 2 bases, with 12 bases between. CDR1 MDHEN and CDR2 SYDVKM come from the germline V gene. This CDR3 has 14 amino acids. The CDR3 region is CASSLAELQETQYF. CDR3 sequence (DNA): TGTGCCAGCAGTCTGGCGGAGCTTCAAGAGACCCAGTACTTC.

This clonotype was found many times. The J gene is TRBJ1-1, the V gene TRBV9; no clear D gene. Between the trimmed V and J ends, which lost 0 bases and 0 bases, there was a span of 3 bases. Germline assignment: CDR1 SGDLS and CDR2 YYNGEE. The CDR3 has 13 amino acids. Here the CDR3 DNA reads TGTGCCAGCAGCGTAGACATGAACACTGAAGCTTTCTTT. It translates to CASSVDMNTEAFF.

The table lists this clonotype with many counts. This chain connects TRBV28 to TRBJ1-1; possible D gene TRBD1, 5 bases. Germline V gene sequence: CDR1 MDHEN, CDR2 SYDVKM. V gave up 4 bases and J gave up 3 bases, with 15 bases separating them. The CDR3 covers 15 residues. The CDR3 loop is CASSSTGTGYTEAFF. CDR3 nucleotide sequence: TGTGCCAGCAGTTCCACCGGGACCGGTTACACTGAAGCTTTCTTT.

This clonotype showed up just a few times. V is TRBV2 and J is TRBJ1-5, with D hard to call. CDR3 length: 14 amino acids. Germline CDR1 SNHLY, CDR2 FYNNEI. The ends were cut back, 2 bases at V and 3 bases at J, with 8 bases in the middle. CDR3 in DNA: TGTGCCAGCAGTGAACGGGCAGCCAATCAGCCCCAGCATTTT. As protein: CASSERAANQPQHF.

This clonotype has only a few counts. The chain uses TRBV5-1 and TRBJ1-2; 12 bases are shared with TRBD1. CDR3 length: 15 amino acids. With 0 bases clipped from V and 8 bases from J, the junction kept 5 bases outside the gene matches. The V gene's germline CDR1 is SGHRS and CDR2 YFSETQ. This chain's CDR3 is CASSLESGQGAGYTF. The CDR3, as DNA: TGCGCCAGCAGCTTGGAATCGGGACAGGGGGCCGGCTACACCTTC.

This clonotype was seen only a few times. The J gene is TRBJ2-3, the V gene TRBV5-1, with D perhaps matching TRBD1 (6 bases). The V gene lost 3 bases and the J gene lost 1 base, with 21 bases spanning the gap. This CDR3 spans 18 amino acids. Looked up from germline, CDR1 is SGHRS and CDR2 is YFSETQ. The CDR3 reads CASSSEVWKTGRTDTQYF. CDR3 sequence (DNA): TGCGCCAGCAGCTCGGAGGTCTGGAAGACAGGACGCACAGATACGCAGTATTTT.

In regard to this clonotype: Its ends do not fully match the called genes, so a read error is possible. The V gene is TRBV12-3 or TRBV12-4, the J gene TRBJ2-3, with 16 bases fitting TRBD2. This CDR3 region has 16 residues. CDR3 sequence: CASRPGTSGGADAQYF. The CDR3, as DNA: TGTGCCAGCAGGCCCGGGACTAGCGGGGGGGCAGATGCGCAGTATTTT.

This chain uses TRBV6-4 with TRBJ2-1; TRBD1 aligns across 11 bases. After removal of 5 bases from V and 4 bases from J, the junction contained 13 bases not matched to a gene. CDR1 MRHNA and CDR2 SNTAGT come from the germline V gene. This CDR3 comprises 18 residues. The CDR3 DNA reads as TGTGCCAGCAGTCGTGGACAGGGGGCCACCAGAAGATACAATGAGCAGTTCTTC. Translating it yields CASSRGQGATRRYNEQFF.

This clonotype was detected once. Here the CDR3 DNA reads TGTGCCAGCAGCTTAGCCCCAGGGAGGAGTGAGCAGTTCTTC. Amino acid sequence: CASSLAPGRSEQFF. V gene TRBV7-3 combines with J gene TRBJ2-1; D perhaps matches TRBD2 (6 bases). Germline values: CDR1 SGHTA, CDR2 FQGTGA. The ends were cut back, 2 bases at V and 9 bases at J, with 14 bases in the middle. The CDR3 is 14 amino acids.

This clonotype was recorded a few times. CDR3 sequence: CASSWGQPQHF. As DNA, the CDR3 is TGTGCCAGCAGCTGGGGTCAGCCCCAGCATTTT. This rearrangement joins TRBV5-8 to TRBJ1-5; D is unclear. Germline V CDR1 and CDR2: SGHTS, YDEGEE. With 3 bases removed from V and 6 bases from J, the gap between germline ends came to 4 bases. This CDR3 region has 11 residues.

This chain uses TRBV4-1 with TRBJ2-5; TRBD2 matches 10 bases. The CDR3 totals 15 residues. V was pared by 4 bases and J by 5 bases, with 7 bases of the junction left unmatched. Germline CDR1 and CDR2: MGHRA and YSYEKL. The CDR3 sequence is CASSPVLAGWETQYF. CDR3 sequence (DNA): TGCGCCAGCAGCCCAGTACTAGCGGGGTGGGAGACCCAGTACTTC.

This clonotype was recorded a few times. The rearrangement links TRBV7-9 to TRBJ2-5, with a weak D call TRBD1 (6 bases). Trimming stripped 10 bases from V and 5 bases from J, with 17 bases between. Germline CDR1 and CDR2: SEHNR and FQNEAQ (reference sequence). The CDR3 runs to 13 residues. In nucleotides, the CDR3 is TGTGCCACAGCCCCCGCAGGGGTGGAGACCCAGTACTTC. It translates to CATAPAGVETQYF.

Many counts were recorded for this clonotype. V and J are TRBV20-1 and TRBJ2-1; the D gene could be TRBD1 or TRBD2 (6 bases each). The CDR3 runs to 13 residues. V shed 4 bases and J shed 5 bases, with 12 bases lying between them. Germline values: CDR1 DFQATT, CDR2 SNEGSKA (reference sequence). This chain's CDR3 is CSATVGGHNEQFF. The DNA for the CDR3 is TGCAGTGCTACTGTTGGGGGGCACAATGAGCAGTTCTTC.

V and J are TRBV6-6 and TRBJ1-1; 8 bases map to TRBD1. The CDR3 extends over 14 amino acids. The V gene end was trimmed by 0 bases and the J gene end by 13 bases; junction bases not matched to a gene: 10. Germline CDR1 is MNHNY and CDR2 is SVGAGI (reference sequence). CDR3 residues: CASSYSWDRTKDFF. The CDR3 bases are TGTGCCAGCAGTTACTCCTGGGACAGGACCAAGGATTTCTTT.

This rearrangement joins TRBV6-2 or TRBV6-3 to TRBJ1-1; D unresolved. The CDR3 has 17 amino acids. Germline assignment: CDR1 MNHEY and CDR2 SVGEGT. The V end lost 0 bases, the J end lost 0 bases, and 14 bases lay between the germline ends. CDR3 bases: TGTGCCAGCAGTTACTCGAGACGCGGACCCATGAACACTGAAGCTTTCTTT. Translated, it gives CASSYSRRGPMNTEAFF.

The chain couples TRBV6-5 to TRBJ2-7; 10 bases align to TRBD1. This CDR3 has 14 amino acids. Germline trimming cut 2 bases from V and 7 bases from J; bases unmatched to any gene: 5. CDR1 is MNHEY, CDR2 SVGAGI, per germline. The CDR3 sequence is CASSYGTGVREQYF. The CDR3, as DNA: TGTGCCAGCAGTTACGGGACAGGGGTGCGGGAGCAGTACTTC.

There are many counts of this clonotype. The chain couples TRBV29-1 to TRBJ2-7; no clear D gene. Per the germline V gene, CDR1 is SQVTM and CDR2 is ANQGSEA. This CDR3 spans 12 amino acids. V was clipped by 2 bases and J by 6 bases, with 11 bases between them. CDR3: CSVETGAVEQYF. Here the CDR3 DNA reads TGCAGCGTTGAAACGGGTGCGGTCGAGCAGTACTTC.

This sequence joins TRBV7-3 and TRBJ2-3, with D possibly matching TRBD1 (5 bases). The CDR3 contains 15 residues. CDR1 and CDR2 (germline): SGHTA, FQGTGA. Trimming pared 5 bases from V and 2 bases from J, leaving 14 bases between. Here the CDR3 DNA reads TGTGCCAGCAGCACTACAAGGGGCTACACAGATACGCAGTATTTT. It encodes CASSTTRGYTDTQYF.

CDR3 coding DNA: TGTGCCAGCAGTACCCTGACTAGCGGGGTCAATGAGCAGTTCTTC. This sequence encodes CASSTLTSGVNEQFF. The genes are TRBV6-6 and TRBJ2-1, with 11 bases matching TRBD2. This CDR3 region has 15 residues. The junction had 6 bases not matched to a gene; V was cut back by 5 bases and J by 6 bases. The germline gives CDR1 MNHNY, CDR2 SVGAGI (reference sequence).

This clonotype has ten or more counts. The chain has TRBV5-6 and TRBJ2-7; no reliable D call. Germline V gives CDR1 SGHDT, CDR2 YYEEEE. V lost 2 bases to trimming and J lost 4 bases, with 4 bases between them. The CDR3 is 11 amino acids. Here the CDR3 DNA reads TGTGCCAGCAGCTTCATGTACGAGCAGTACTTC. Its translation: CASSFMYEQYF.

The chain combines TRBV4-3 with TRBJ2-7; TRBD1 is a possible D gene (5 bases). Trimming removed 0 bases from V and 2 bases from J, with 8 bases in between. The length of the CDR3 is 14 residues. The germline gives CDR1 LGHNA, CDR2 YSLEER. CDR3 DNA sequence: TGCGCCAGCAGCCAAGAGGTCAGGGCCTACGAGCAGTACTTC. It translates to CASSQEVRAYEQYF.

Of note for this clonotype: A much larger clone sits a single nucleotide away, making a read error possible. The chain recombines TRBV29-1 with TRBJ1-5, with a possible D match to TRBD1 (5 bases). V was trimmed by 3 bases and J by 3 bases, leaving 9 bases between them. The germline gives CDR1 SQVTM, CDR2 ANQGSEA. The CDR3 has 13 residues. The CDR3 DNA is TGCAGCGTTGATTCAGGGTTCAATCAGCCCCAGCATTTT. Its protein product is CSVDSGFNQPQHF. Using reference TRBV29-1 and TRBJ1-5 for the parts outside the CDR3, the full variable domain is SAVISQKPSRDICQRGTSLTIQCQVDSQVTMMFWYRQQPGQSLTLIATANQGSEATYESGFVIDKFPISRPNLTFSTLTVSNMSPEDSSIYLCSVDSGFNQPQHFGDGTRLSIL.

This clonotype was counted ten times or more. CDR3 DNA sequence: TGTGCCAGCAGTGAAGGGGACCGTATAAGGCATTTT. Translating gives CASSEGDRIRHF. The chain is built from TRBV2 and TRBJ1-5; D is possibly TRBD1 (5 bases). CDR3 length equals 12 residues. Germline CDR1 SNHLY, CDR2 FYNNEI. Trimming took 1 base from V and 15 from J, leaving 13 bases between them. The variable domain in full, completed from reference TRBV2 and TRBJ1-5, reads EPEVTQTPSHQVTQMGQEVILRCVPISNHLYFYWYRQILGQKVEFLVSFYNNEISEKSEIFDDQFSVERPDGSNFTLKIRSTKLEDSAMYFCASSEGDRIRHFGDGTRLSIL.

The chain links TRBV12-3 or TRBV12-4 to TRBJ2-7, with a tentative D call TRBD2 (6 bases). V was clipped by 6 bases and J by 0 bases, with 9 bases between them. The CDR3 is 13 amino acids. The CDR3 reads CASSGGISYEQYF. The CDR3, as DNA: TGTGCCAGCAGCGGGGGAATCTCCTACGAGCAGTACTTC.